These T cell receptor beta chains were read from a single sample in a study of beta chain features in type 1 diabetes. Sequenced by immunoSEQ multiplex PCR; TCRdb stores in-frame clones only, minus some. The sample holds about 400,000 clones; over 9.5% are singletons and the top ten take roughly 0.017%. Sequencing was performed on naive CD4+ T cells from blood. These receptors originate from a man between 18 and 29 years old in good health. The CDR3 runs from the conserved cysteine through the conserved F or W. Fields, in order: J gene, clone size, D gene, V gene, CDR3 protein, CDR3 DNA. The D gene is left open where the match is weak. Rows give clone size only sometimes, using once, few, many, or a class for an expanded clone.

>TRBJ2-1|.|.|TRBV30
CAWSVRFGGIPYNEQFF
TGTGCCTGGAGTGTACGGTTCGGGGGAATCCCCTACAATGAGCAGTTCTTC
>TRBJ2-2|few|TRBD1|TRBV6-5
CASSYPGTGVSGELFF
TGTGCCAGCAGTTACCCCGGGACAGGGGTGTCCGGGGAGCTGTTTTTT
>TRBJ2-5|few|.|TRBV10-3
CAISRTLSGEETQYF
TGTGCCATCAGTCGAACCCTTTCGGGGGAGGAGACCCAGTACTTC
>TRBJ2-7|.|TRBD2|TRBV5-4
CASSQKAGFVYEQYF
TGTGCCAGCAGCCAAAAAGCGGGATTCGTCTACGAGCAGTACTTC
>TRBJ1-2|few|.|TRBV28
CACQTGVYYGYTF
TGTGCCTGCCAGACAGGCGTCTACTATGGCTACACCTTC
>TRBJ1-2|.|.|TRBV28
CASSSLTEGYGYTF
TGTGCCAGCAGTTCGCTAACCGAGGGCTATGGCTACACCTTC
>TRBJ2-1|.|TRBD2|TRBV2
CASSARGSGGHNEQFF
TGTGCCAGCAGTGCCCGGGGTAGCGGGGGGCACAATGAGCAGTTCTTC
>TRBJ1-2|.|TRBD1|TRBV7-3
CASSQTTGNGYTF
TGTGCCAGCAGCCAGACGACAGGGAATGGCTACACCTTC
>TRBJ2-3|.|.|TRBV7-2
CASSFSAGILGTQYF
TGTGCCAGCAGCTTCTCAGCGGGCATCTTGGGTACGCAGTATTTT
>TRBJ2-7|.|TRBD1|TRBV14
CASSQDSGTVSYEQYF
TGTGCCAGCAGCCAAGATTCCGGGACAGTCTCCTACGAGCAGTACTTC
>TRBJ2-1|few|.|TRBV21-1
CASSSLTSGNSYNEQFF
TGTGCCAGCAGCAGCCTGACTAGCGGGAATTCCTACAATGAGCAGTTCTTC
>TRBJ1-5|few|.|TRBV4-2
CASSPLDSLNQPQHF
TGTGCCAGCAGCCCTTTAGACAGCCTAAATCAGCCCCAGCATTTT
>TRBJ2-5|.|.|TRBV18
CASSPTYQETQYF
TGTGCCAGCTCACCAACATACCAAGAGACCCAGTACTTC
>TRBJ2-1|few|.|TRBV11-2
CASSPGELIYNEQFF
TGTGCCAGCAGCCCTGGAGAGCTTATATACAATGAGCAGTTCTTC
>TRBJ2-1|.|.|TRBV7-3
CASSAGTRSYNEQFF
TGTGCCAGCAGCGCCGGGACTCGATCCTACAATGAGCAGTTCTTC
>TRBJ2-5|.|TRBD2|TRBV5-6
CASSFVGGETQYF
TGTGCCAGCAGCTTTGTGGGGGGGGAGACCCAGTACTTC
>TRBJ2-1|few|TRBD1|TRBV5-1
CASSEGQGFDEQFF
TGCGCCAGCAGCGAGGGACAGGGATTCGATGAGCAGTTCTTC
>TRBJ2-1|few|TRBD2|TRBV9
CASSAITSAHEQFF
TGTGCCAGCAGCGCTATAACTAGCGCCCATGAGCAGTTCTTC
>TRBJ1-5|.|.|TRBV7-9
CASSPHRGSNQPQHF
TGTGCCAGCAGCCCCCATAGAGGTAGCAATCAGCCCCAGCATTTT
>TRBJ2-7|.|TRBD2|TRBV4-1
CASSGLAGVPYEQYF
TGCGCCAGCAGTGGTTTAGCGGGAGTACCCTACGAGCAGTACTTC
>TRBJ2-5|.|TRBD1|TRBV28
CASRQGTETQYF
TGTGCCAGCCGACAGGGCACGGAGACCCAGTACTTC
>TRBJ2-7|.|TRBD2|TRBV18
CASSPSGGAGTYEQYF
TGTGCCAGCTCACCATCGGGGGGGGCAGGGACCTACGAGCAGTACTTC
>TRBJ2-3|.|TRBD1|TRBV7-9
CASSLLDRKSTDTQYF
TGTGCCAGCAGCTTATTGGACAGGAAGAGCACAGATACGCAGTATTTT